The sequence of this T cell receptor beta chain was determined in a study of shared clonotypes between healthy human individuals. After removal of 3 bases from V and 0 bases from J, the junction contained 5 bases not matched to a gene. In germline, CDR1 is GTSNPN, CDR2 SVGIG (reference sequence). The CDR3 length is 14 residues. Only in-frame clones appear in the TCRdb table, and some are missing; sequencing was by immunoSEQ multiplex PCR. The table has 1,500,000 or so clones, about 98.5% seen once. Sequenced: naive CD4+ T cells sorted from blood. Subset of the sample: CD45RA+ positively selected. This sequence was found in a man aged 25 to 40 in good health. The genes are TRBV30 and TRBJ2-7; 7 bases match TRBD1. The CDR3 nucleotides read TGTGCCTGGAGAAAGACAGGGACCTCCTACGAGCAGTACTTC. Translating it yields CAWRKTGTSYEQYF.